What follows is one T cell receptor beta chain and its context. Its specificity is unknown. With a much larger clone just one base away, this may be a read error. TCRdb redid the calling of the reads with MiXCR, one entry per CDR3 protein. The sample has fewer than 300,000 distinct CDR3 sequences, about 25% seen once. The CDR3 loop spans 11 amino acids. The V gene's germline CDR1 is MDHEN and CDR2 SYDVKM. V lost 4 bases and J lost 3, with 1 base in between. The data were obtained in a study of T cell repertoires in cytomegalovirus infection. Regarding the study as a whole: The response measured ex vivo was dominated by TCR beta clonotypes (HLA-C-restricted and CMV-specific). Carriers of CMV plus the relevant HLA were identified by cumulative public TCR beta family frequency.

The chain is built from TRBV28 and TRBJ1-5; D is ambiguous. Material: PBMCs. The TCR originated in a human donor in good health (CMV status not recorded). Some clones in this sample may be carry-over from other donors' samples. The CDR3 protein is CASSYNQPQHF. The CDR3, as DNA: TGTGCCAGCAGTTACAATCAGCCCCAGCATTTT. Looking up the rest from reference TRBV28 and TRBJ1-5 gives the full variable domain: DVKVTQSSRYLVKRTGEKVFLECVQDMDHENMFWYRQDPGLGLRLIYFSYDVKMKEKGDIPEGYSVSREKKERFSLILESASTNQTSMYLCASSYNQPQHFGDGTRLSIL.